A single sample gave rise to the 24 T cell receptor beta chains below, sequenced in a study of T cell responses to AZD1222 COVID-19 vaccine (dated by TCRdb to about 2021). Library preparation employed the immunoSEQ multiplex PCR assay. TCRdb holds this immuneACCESS table with in-frame rearrangements only. Some clones are missing; in checked studies, unresolved V genes explain under half, and the rest has no known cause. The sample has tens of thousands of clones on record, roughly nine tenths of them singletons. The top ten hold about 9.3% of the sample. The label giving this sample's time point can be read as: about 28 days (+/-7) after the second vaccine dose. The material was peripheral blood, obtained 28 days after the second AZD1222 dose. The receptors were sampled from an adult who received the AZD1222 COVID-19 vaccine.

The chain has TRBV27 and TRBJ1-1; D not certain. Germline V gene sequence: CDR1 MNHEY, CDR2 SMNVEV (reference sequence). This CDR3 has 15 residues. The V end lost 1 base, the J end lost 5 bases, and 14 bases lay between the germline ends. CDR3 loop: CASSLWTGMATEAFF. CDR3 DNA sequence: TGTGCCAGCAGTTTATGGACCGGGATGGCTACTGAAGCTTTCTTT.

This chain connects TRBV3-1 (or the pseudogene TRBV3-2) to TRBJ1-3; TRBD1 aligns across 7 bases. The germline gives CDR1 LGHDT, CDR2 YNNKEL (reference sequence). The CDR3 consists of 16 residues. Trimming at V came to 4 bases and at J to 6 bases, leaving 12 bases not matched to a gene. CDR3 in amino acids: CASSPWTGGPINTIYF. For the CDR3, the DNA is TGTGCCAGCAGCCCCTGGACAGGAGGCCCCATAAACACCATATATTTT.

The V call is TRBV7-2, the J call TRBJ1-2, with D unclear. The CDR3 is 15 residues long. The V end was cut by 1 base, the J end by 1 base, with 10 bases between. The germline gives CDR1 SGHTA, CDR2 FQGNSA. CDR3 loop: CASSLVGRSNYGYTF. The CDR3 nucleotides are TGTGCCAGCAGCTTAGTTGGCAGAAGTAACTATGGCTACACCTTC. The full variable domain, its missing parts supplied by reference TRBV7-2 and TRBJ1-2, is GAGVSQSPSNKVTEKGKDVELRCDPISGHTALYWYRQSLGQGLEFLIYFQGNSAPDKSGLPSDRFSAERTGGSVSTLTIQRTQQEDSAVYLCASSLVGRSNYGYTFGSGTRLTVV.

Details on this clone: Other DNA sequences in the sample encode the same CDR3. The chain carries TRBV14 and TRBJ1-3; the D gene is possibly TRBD1 (5 bases). Germline values: CDR1 SGHDN, CDR2 FVKESK. CDR3 length: 15 amino acids. V was clipped by 0 bases and J by 4 bases, with 10 bases between them. CDR3 in amino acids: CASSQDLPGGNTIYF. DNA for the CDR3: TGTGCCAGCAGCCAAGATCTGCCAGGGGGAAACACCATATATTTT.

This clone was picked up a small number of times. The CDR3 DNA is TGCAGTGCTAGAGCCGGGACAGGGTGTACCTTC. It is translated as CSARAGTGCTF. The rearrangement joins TRBV20-1 to TRBJ1-2, with 9 bases that match TRBD1. V shed 1 base, J shed 14 bases, and the junction held 5 bases outside the gene matches. The CDR3 runs to 11 residues. Germline-derived CDR1 and CDR2 are DFQATT and SNEGSKA (reference sequence).

V usage is TRBV9 and J usage is TRBJ2-1; D gene unclear. From germline, CDR1 is SGDLS and CDR2 YYNGEE. The CDR3 totals 12 residues. Trimming shortened V by 4 bases and J by 3 bases, and 5 bases separated the two germline ends. In DNA form, the CDR3 reads TGTGCCAGCAGCCTCAACTACAATGAGCAGTTCTTC. As protein: CASSLNYNEQFF. Filled out from reference TRBV9 and TRBJ2-1, the complete variable domain reads DSGVTQTPKHLITATGQRVTLRCSPRSGDLSVYWYQQSLDQGLQFLIQYYNGEERAKGNILERFSAQQFPDLHSELNLSSLELGDSALYFCASSLNYNEQFFGPGTRLTVL.

The V call is TRBV27, the J call TRBJ2-1; a possible D gene is TRBD2 (7 bases). V lost 8 bases and J 9 bases, leaving 11 bases between the germline ends. The CDR3 runs to 11 residues. Looked up from germline, CDR1 is MNHEY and CDR2 is SMNVEV (reference sequence). CDR3 coding DNA: TGTGCCAGCCTAAGGGGGGGTGAGCAGTTCTTC. Its protein product is CASLRGGEQFF.

V and J are TRBV19 and TRBJ1-5; a possible D gene is TRBD1 (6 bases). Germline V lookup: CDR1 LNHDA, CDR2 SQIVND (reference sequence). The CDR3 is 15 amino acids. V was cut by 3 bases and J by 9 bases, with 18 bases left in between. CDR3 in amino acids: CASSIRGDIERPQHF. The CDR3 DNA is TGTGCCAGTAGTATTCGCGGGGACATCGAGCGGCCCCAGCATTTT.

CDR3 DNA sequence: TGTGCCAGCAGTTACTCCGGAGACAATCAGCCCCAGCATTTT. Protein: CASSYSGDNQPQHF. The genes are TRBV6-5 and TRBJ1-5; D call uncertain. Germline values: CDR1 MNHEY, CDR2 SVGAGI. The CDR3 runs to 14 residues. Trimming removed 0 bases at V and 3 bases at J, with 6 bases between.

The rearrangement links TRBV5-1 to TRBJ1-1; 7 bases line up with TRBD1. Germline V CDR1 and CDR2: SGHRS, YFSETQ. The junction had 6 bases not matched to a gene; V was cut back by 6 bases and J by 1 base. There are 14 residues in the CDR3. Written as DNA, the CDR3 is TGCGCCAGCACCCCCGGGACAGCGAACACTGAAGCTTTCTTT. This encodes CASTPGTANTEAFF.

The V gene is TRBV7-3, the J gene TRBJ1-2; a possible D gene is TRBD1 (5 bases). The CDR3 runs 15 residues. Germline lookup yields CDR1 SGHTA and CDR2 FQGTGA. Deletions cut 5 bases from V and 4 bases from J, with 17 bases between. The CDR3 loop is CASSPGGGLGYGYTF. CDR3 bases: TGTGCCAGCAGCCCCGGGGGGGGACTCGGCTATGGCTACACCTTC.

The DNA of the CDR3 is TGTGCCAGCAGCAAGGCTAGCGGGGCTTACAATGAGCAGTTCTTC. Translation: CASSKASGAYNEQFF. The J gene is TRBJ2-1, the V gene TRBV7-2; 9 bases are shared with TRBD2. The V gene's germline CDR1 is SGHTA and CDR2 FQGNSA. The CDR3 consists of 15 residues. V was pared by 5 bases and J by 4 bases, with 6 bases of the junction left unmatched. The variable domain in full, completed from reference TRBV7-2 and TRBJ2-1, reads GAGVSQSPSNKVTEKGKDVELRCDPISGHTALYWYRQSLGQGLEFLIYFQGNSAPDKSGLPSDRFSAERTGGSVSTLTIQRTQQEDSAVYLCASSKASGAYNEQFFGPGTRLTVL.

The V call is TRBV11-2, the J call TRBJ2-4, with TRBD2 matching over 8 bases. The V gene's germline CDR1 is SGHAT and CDR2 FQNNGV. V lost 4 bases and J lost 2; bases outside the gene matches: 7. The CDR3 loop spans 16 amino acids. CDR3 in DNA: TGTGCCAGCAGCTCCCGGGAGGGCTTTCCCAAAAACATTCAGTACTTC. Residues: CASSSREGFPKNIQYF.

V and J are TRBV4-2 and TRBJ2-1; D uncertain. Germline V gives CDR1 LGHNA, CDR2 YNFKEQ. V was cut by 5 bases and J by 6 bases, with 14 bases left in between. This CDR3 spans 14 amino acids. The DNA for the CDR3 is TGTGCCAGCAGCGGGGTAGGTCAAGGCAATGAGCAGTTCTTC. It translates to CASSGVGQGNEQFF.

In its sample, this clone was seen once. This sequence joins TRBV18 and TRBJ1-2; no clear D. Germline CDR1 is KGHSH and CDR2 is LQKENI. Deletions cut 0 bases from V and 2 bases from J, with 7 bases between. The CDR3 runs to 14 residues. CDR3 DNA sequence: TGTGCCAGCTCACCACCTCGCCAGAACTATGGCTACACCTTC. Protein: CASSPPRQNYGYTF. Complete variable domain (other parts from reference TRBV18 and TRBJ1-2): NAGVMQNPRHLVRRRGQEARLRCSPMKGHSHVYWYRQLPEEGLKFMVYLQKENIIDESGMPKERFSAEFPKEGPSILRIQQVVRGDSAAYFCASSPPRQNYGYTFGSGTRLTVV.

The rearrangement uses TRBV7-2 and TRBJ1-4; D not resolved. Between the trimmed V and J ends, which lost 3 bases and 0 bases, there was a span of 5 bases. The CDR3 totals 14 residues. The V gene's germline CDR1 is SGHTA and CDR2 FQGNSA. This CDR3 is CASSFTATNEKLFF. In DNA form, the CDR3 reads TGTGCCAGCAGCTTTACAGCAACTAATGAAAAACTGTTTTTT.

The V gene is TRBV18, the J gene TRBJ1-5, with 8 bases lining up with TRBD1. The CDR3 consists of 17 residues. V was pared by 4 bases and J by 4 bases, with 12 bases of the junction left unmatched. Germline CDR1 and CDR2: KGHSH and LQKENI. CDR3 DNA: TGTGCCAGCTCACAGTCCCACTTCGGACAGGGAAATCAGCCCCAGCATTTT. Translated: CASSQSHFGQGNQPQHF.

This chain joins TRBV19 and TRBJ1-6; 10 bases map to TRBD1. This CDR3 has 16 residues. Looked up from germline, CDR1 is LNHDA and CDR2 is SQIVND (reference sequence). Trimming removed 4 bases from V and 8 bases from J; junction bases left unmatched: 8. CDR3 nucleotides: TGTGCCAGTAGTACCCCCCCAGGGACAGGGGATTCACCCCTCCACTTT. It encodes CASSTPPGTGDSPLHF.

This sequence joins TRBV7-9 and TRBJ1-2; TRBD1 matches at 12 bases. The CDR3 runs 15 residues. The germline gives CDR1 SEHNR, CDR2 FQNEAQ (reference sequence). Unmatched junction bases numbered 2, after V lost 5 bases and J lost 1 base. The CDR3 sequence: CASSGTGGVNYGYTF. CDR3 nucleotides: TGTGCCAGCAGCGGGACAGGGGGCGTTAACTATGGCTACACCTTC.

The V and J genes are TRBV5-1 and TRBJ1-1; tentative D call: TRBD1 (5 bases). Trimming left V 7 bases short and J 5 bases short, with 15 bases between. CDR3 length: 13 residues. Germline values: CDR1 SGHRS, CDR2 YFSETQ. CDR3 DNA: TGCGCCAGCGGCTATAAGGGGTCTACTGAAGCTTTCTTT. This gives the protein CASGYKGSTEAFF.

This chain links TRBV11-1 with TRBJ2-3; no clear D. CDR1 is SGHAT, CDR2 FQDESV, per germline (reference sequence). V was trimmed by 5 bases and J by 2 bases, leaving 11 bases between them. The CDR3 runs to 14 residues. The CDR3 loop reads CASSPGWLTDTQYF. The CDR3 nucleotides read TGTGCCAGCAGCCCTGGGTGGCTCACAGATACGCAGTATTTT.

The J gene is TRBJ2-5, the V gene TRBV9; D is undetermined. The CDR3 runs 16 residues. The germline V gene encodes CDR1 SGDLS and CDR2 YYNGEE. The V end lost 3 bases, the J end lost 2 bases, and 17 bases lay between the germline ends. Here the CDR3 reads CASSDGDKLRQETQYF. The DNA of the CDR3 is TGTGCCAGCAGCGACGGAGACAAATTACGACAAGAGACCCAGTACTTC.

The genes are TRBV5-4 and TRBJ2-1; D gene ambiguous. V gave up 1 base and J gave up 6 bases, with 8 bases separating them. CDR3 length equals 13 residues. Germline lookup yields CDR1 SGHNT and CDR2 YYREEE (reference sequence). CDR3 coding DNA: TGTGCCAGCAGCTTGAATTGGGGCAATGAGCAGTTCTTC. Its protein product is CASSLNWGNEQFF.

J is TRBJ2-3 and V is TRBV18; D is possibly TRBD1 (6 bases). Deletions cut 6 bases from V and 4 bases from J, with 14 bases between. The CDR3 extends over 14 amino acids. In germline, CDR1 is KGHSH, CDR2 LQKENI. CDR3 sequence (DNA): TGTGCCAGCTCCCCTGGCAGGGGTTCAGATACGCAGTATTTT. Translated: CASSPGRGSDTQYF.